This TCR beta chain was captured by sequencing in a study of cytomegalovirus exposure and HLA in healthy donors. Study-level points and caveats: Highest at DRB1 and lowest at HLA-C, TCR association rates differed among HLA loci in a later analysis. Later analysis suggested links between common viral pathogens and several top significant clusters. The study listed roughly 160 cytomegalovirus-associated TCR beta chains.

PCR used 60 Vbeta primers and 13 Jbeta primers. This table comes from immunoSEQ multiplex PCR, and its TCRdb copy is limited to in-frame clones, with some not included. The sample totals around 130,000 clones. Notes on this clone: Its target is unknown.

Germline trimming cut 0 bases from V and 2 bases from J; bases unmatched to any gene: 2. Germline CDR1 reads SGHTA; CDR2 reads FQGNSA. This CDR3 has 15 amino acids. The receptor was isolated from a woman aged 40-49 years in good health and CMV-seronegative. This rearrangement joins TRBV7-2 to TRBJ2-5; TRBD2 aligns across 8 bases. Specimen: PBMCs. The CDR3 DNA follows: TGTGCCAGCAGCTTAGCGCGGGGGGTTCAAGAGACCCAGTACTTC. This translates into CASSLARGVQETQYF.